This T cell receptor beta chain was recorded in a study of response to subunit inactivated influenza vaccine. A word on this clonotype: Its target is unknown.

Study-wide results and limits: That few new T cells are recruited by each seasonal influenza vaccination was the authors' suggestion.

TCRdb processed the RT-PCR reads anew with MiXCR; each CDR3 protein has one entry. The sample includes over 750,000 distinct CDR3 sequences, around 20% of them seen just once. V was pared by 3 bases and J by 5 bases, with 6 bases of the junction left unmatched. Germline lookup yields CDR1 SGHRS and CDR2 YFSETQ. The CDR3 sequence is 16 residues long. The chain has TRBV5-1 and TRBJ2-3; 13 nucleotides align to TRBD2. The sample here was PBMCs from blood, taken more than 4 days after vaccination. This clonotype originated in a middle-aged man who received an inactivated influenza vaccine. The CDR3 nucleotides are TGCGCCAGCAGCTCCGGGACTAGCGGGACCGGAGATACGCAGTATTTT. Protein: CASSSGTSGTGDTQYF.